The clone carrying this T cell receptor (beta chain) has just a few counts. Its antigen is currently unknown. An end of the junction does not agree with germline; a read error may underlie this. The sample carries other DNA sequences with the same CDR3. This sample is drawn from a study of cytomegalovirus exposure and HLA in healthy donors. Study-level results: Common viral pathogens were later found to be apparently linked to several of the most significant clusters. More clonal expansion characterized HLA-associated TCR beta chains than equally common others in a later analysis. In a later analysis, TCR beta V- and J-gene trimming showed a link to a missense DCLRE1C variant.

The length of the CDR3 is 15 residues. Germline lookup yields CDR1 ENHRY and CDR2 SYGVKD. PCR was performed using 60 Vbeta and 13 Jbeta primers. Clones were read by immunoSEQ multiplex PCR, and TCRdb kept only the in-frame ones, dropping some. In the table there are around 85,000 clones, nearly 80% of which are singletons. The chain couples TRBV10-3 to TRBJ1-2, with D possibly matching TRBD1 (5 bases). Material for sequencing was PBMCs. The sequence came from a woman between 50 and 59 years old in good health and CMV-seropositive. The CDR3 nucleotides read TGCGCCAGCAGTGATACACCCGACAGCCCTTATGGCTACACCTTC. This gives the protein CASSDTPDSPYGYTF.